Below, 5 T cell receptor beta chains from the same sample are listed, as sequenced in a study of T cells in Graves' hyperthyroidism and ophthalmopathy. Using RNA transcripts as the source, TCR beta CDR3 regions were amplified. Primed by the HTBI set, a first-round RT-PCR was run on the TCR CDR3. TCRdb ran MiXCR on the multiplex PCR reads and lists one entry per CDR3 protein. This table holds about 400,000 distinct CDR3 sequences, roughly 25% found once. The sequencing sample was made of blood. These receptors were taken from a man aged 45-65 years with Graves' hyperthyroidism.

V and J are TRBV6-1 and TRBJ2-7, with D maybe TRBD2 (7 bases). V lost 9 bases and J lost 5, with 20 bases in between. Germline CDR1 is MNHNS and CDR2 is SASEGT. The CDR3 has 14 residues. The CDR3, as DNA: TGTGCCAGTGGGGGGGGCCCGGGAGGCAACGAGCAGTACTTC. It specifies CASGGGPGGNEQYF.

The gene calls are TRBV28 and TRBJ1-4; D might be TRBD1 (6 bases). Germline CDR1 is MDHEN and CDR2 is SYDVKM. V lost 6 bases and J 11 bases, leaving 13 bases between the germline ends. This CDR3 region has 12 residues. In nucleotides, the CDR3 is TGTGCCAGCAGCTCAACAGGGTTGAAACTGTTTTTT. Its protein is CASSSTGLKLFF.

The table lists this clonotype with many counts. This chain connects TRBV20-1 to TRBJ2-7, with 10 nucleotides matching TRBD1. Losses at the gene ends were 5 bases for V and 1 base for J; bases not matched to a gene: 5. CDR1 and CDR2 (germline): DFQATT, SNEGSKA (reference sequence). The CDR3 runs 14 residues. For the CDR3, the DNA is TGCAGTGCTCAGGACAGGGGGGATTCCTACGAGCAGTACTTC. Its protein product is CSAQDRGDSYEQYF.

This clonotype showed up just a few times. V is TRBV16 and J is TRBJ2-1; D is unresolved. The CDR3 sequence is 14 residues long. Deletions cut 0 bases from V and 4 bases from J, with 7 bases between. Looked up from germline, CDR1 is KGHSY and CDR2 is FQNENV. The CDR3, as DNA: TGTGCCAGCAGCCAATCCAGCCAGTACAATGAGCAGTTCTTC. Its translation: CASSQSSQYNEQFF.

This clonotype was recorded at least ten times. This sequence joins TRBV6-1 and TRBJ2-1; 8 bases map to TRBD1. Germline CDR1 is MNHNS and CDR2 is SASEGT. The CDR3 runs 14 residues. V lost 8 bases, J lost 6 bases, and 9 bases stayed unmatched. The DNA of the CDR3 is TGTGCCAGCGGCGACAGGGGCCTTTCCAATGAGCAGTTCTTC. Its translation is CASGDRGLSNEQFF.